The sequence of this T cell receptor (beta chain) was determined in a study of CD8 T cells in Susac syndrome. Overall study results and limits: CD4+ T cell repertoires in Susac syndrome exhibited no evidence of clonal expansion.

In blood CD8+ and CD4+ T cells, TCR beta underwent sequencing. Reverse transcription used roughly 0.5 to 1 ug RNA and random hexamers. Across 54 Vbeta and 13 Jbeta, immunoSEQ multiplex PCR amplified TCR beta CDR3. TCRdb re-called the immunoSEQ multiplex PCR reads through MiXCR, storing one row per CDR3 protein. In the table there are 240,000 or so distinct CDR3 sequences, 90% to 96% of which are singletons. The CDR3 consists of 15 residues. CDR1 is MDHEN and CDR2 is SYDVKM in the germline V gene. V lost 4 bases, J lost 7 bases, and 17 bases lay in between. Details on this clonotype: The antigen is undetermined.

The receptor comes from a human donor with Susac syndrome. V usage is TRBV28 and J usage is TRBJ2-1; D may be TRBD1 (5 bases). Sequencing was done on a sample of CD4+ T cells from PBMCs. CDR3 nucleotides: TGTGCCAGCAGTTCCTCGGACACACGGGTGAATGAGCAGTTCTTC. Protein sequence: CASSSSDTRVNEQFF.